This TCR beta chain was captured by sequencing in a study of blood T cell repertoires in COVID-19. TCRdb keeps only in-frame clones here, not all; method: immunoSEQ multiplex PCR. Of 320,000 or so clones listed, 89% were seen once; the top ten hold around 4.8%. The study counted Cohort 3 donors as recovered given two negative PCRs, clearance, or symptom resolution. Sequencing was carried out using PBMCs or T cells enriched from blood (not recorded which). The receptor was isolated from a man aged 60 to 69 who had recovered from COVID-19.

CDR3 sequence reads: CASLAGVSYNEQFF. DNA of the CDR3: TGTGCCTCCTTAGCGGGAGTATCCTACAATGAGCAGTTCTTC. The V gene is TRBV2, the J gene TRBJ2-1, with 9 positions matching TRBD2. The V gene's germline CDR1 is SNHLY and CDR2 FYNNEI. This CDR3 region has 14 residues. Trimming cost V 11 bases and J 1 base; bases outside gene matches: 6.